The entry below gives a single T cell receptor (beta chain) sequence along with its context. The CDR3 covers 15 residues. The V and J ends lost 1 base and 1 base respectively, with 11 bases between them. The germline V gene encodes CDR1 SGHRS and CDR2 YFSETQ. Profiled with immunoSEQ multiplex PCR; TCRdb holds only in-frame clones, not every one. Of about 260,000 clones listed, about nine tenths are singletons. The sample comes from a study of blood T cell repertoires in COVID-19. In the study overall: Both acute and convalescent COVID-19 samples were obtained from the United States, Italy and Spain. In each case, the material was cDNA or gDNA derived from T cells, B-cell-depleted T cells, or PBMCs.

The chain joins TRBV5-1 to TRBJ1-1; D possibly corresponds to TRBD1 (5 bases). The receptor was derived from a woman aged 40 to 50 with acute or convalescent COVID-19. Sequenced input: peripheral blood. The CDR3 spells CASSLSQTANTEAFF. The CDR3 DNA reads TGCGCCAGCAGCTTGTCCCAGACAGCGAACACTGAAGCTTTCTTT.